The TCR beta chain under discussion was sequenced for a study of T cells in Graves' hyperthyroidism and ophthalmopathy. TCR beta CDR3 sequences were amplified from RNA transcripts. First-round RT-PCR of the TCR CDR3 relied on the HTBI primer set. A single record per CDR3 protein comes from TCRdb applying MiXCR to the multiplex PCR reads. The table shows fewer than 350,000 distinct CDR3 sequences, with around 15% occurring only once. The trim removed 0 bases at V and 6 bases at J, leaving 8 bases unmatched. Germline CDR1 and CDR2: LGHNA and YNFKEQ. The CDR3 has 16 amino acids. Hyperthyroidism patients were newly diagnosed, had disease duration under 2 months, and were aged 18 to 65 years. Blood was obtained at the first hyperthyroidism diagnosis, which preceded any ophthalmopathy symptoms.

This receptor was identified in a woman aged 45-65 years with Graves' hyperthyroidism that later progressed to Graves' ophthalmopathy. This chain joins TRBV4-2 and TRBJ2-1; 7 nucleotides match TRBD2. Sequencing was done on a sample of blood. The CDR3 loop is CASSQERRGTPNEQFF. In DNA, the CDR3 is TGTGCCAGCAGCCAAGAGAGGCGGGGGACGCCCAATGAGCAGTTCTTC.